This T cell receptor (beta chain) was profiled in a study of T cell changes during pregnancy in multiple sclerosis. The repertoire was sequenced with immunoSEQ multiplex PCR; TCRdb's copy has only in-frame clones and lacks some. The sample includes approximately 100,000 clones, around 91% of them seen just once. The CDR3 covers 18 residues. The V end lost 5 bases, the J end lost 0 bases, and 20 bases lay between the germline ends. Germline values: CDR1 ENHRY, CDR2 SYGVKD. J is TRBJ2-1 and V is TRBV10-3; perhaps TRBD2 as D (7 bases). The receptor comes from a female donor with multiple sclerosis, enrolled in a pregnancy study. The material sequenced was peripheral blood, taken after pregnancy. The CDR3: CAISRGARLMSSYNEQFF. CDR3 DNA sequence: TGTGCCATCAGTCGGGGGGCCCGGCTGATGAGCTCCTACAATGAGCAGTTCTTC.